This T cell receptor beta chain was retrieved from a study of blood T cell repertoires in COVID-19. Study at large: The United States, Italy and Spain provided the acute and convalescent COVID-19 samples.

Clones were sequenced by immunoSEQ multiplex PCR, and TCRdb holds only the in-frame ones, with some missing. The table shows roughly 260,000 clones, with more than 65% occurring only once. Trimming took off 3 bases at V and 5 bases at J, with 7 bases between the two ends. The CDR3 has 12 residues. This rearrangement joins TRBV12-3 or TRBV12-4 to TRBJ1-1; D call uncertain. This receptor was obtained from a woman younger than 30 with acute or convalescent COVID-19. Sequenced input: peripheral blood. The CDR3, as DNA: TGTGCCAGCAGTTTTGACGGGACTGAAGCTTTCTTT. It encodes CASSFDGTEAFF.